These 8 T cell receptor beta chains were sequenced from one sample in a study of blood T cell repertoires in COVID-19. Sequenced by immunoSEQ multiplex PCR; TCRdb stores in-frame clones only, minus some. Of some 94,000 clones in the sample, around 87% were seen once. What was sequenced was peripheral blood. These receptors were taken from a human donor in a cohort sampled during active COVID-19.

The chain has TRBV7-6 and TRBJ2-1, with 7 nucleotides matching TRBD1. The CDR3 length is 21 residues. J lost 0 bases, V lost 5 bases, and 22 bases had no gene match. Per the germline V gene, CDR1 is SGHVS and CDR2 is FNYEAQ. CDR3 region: CASSQLPTGSEGESSYNEQFF. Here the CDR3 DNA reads TGTGCCAGCAGCCAACTTCCGACAGGGAGTGAAGGGGAGAGCTCCTACAATGAGCAGTTCTTC. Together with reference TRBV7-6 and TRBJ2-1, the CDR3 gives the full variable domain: GAGVSQSPRYKVTKRGQDVALRCDPISGHVSLYWYRQALGQGPEFLTYFNYEAQQDKSGLPNDRFSAERPEGSISTLTIQRTEQRDSAMYRCASSQLPTGSEGESSYNEQFFGPGTRLTVL.

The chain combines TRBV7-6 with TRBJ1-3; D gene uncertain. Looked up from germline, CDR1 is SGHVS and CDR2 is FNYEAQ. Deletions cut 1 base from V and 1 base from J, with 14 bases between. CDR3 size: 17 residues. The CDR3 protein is CASSLGSRQESGNTIYF. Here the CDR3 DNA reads TGTGCCAGCAGCTTAGGTTCCAGGCAAGAGTCTGGAAACACCATATATTTT.

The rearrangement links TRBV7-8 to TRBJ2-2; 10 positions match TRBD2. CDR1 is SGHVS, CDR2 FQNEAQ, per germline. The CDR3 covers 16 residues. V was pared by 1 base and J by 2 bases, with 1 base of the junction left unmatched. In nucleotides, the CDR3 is TGTGCCAGCAGCTTAGGGACTAGCGGTAACACCGGGGAGCTGTTTTTT. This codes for CASSLGTSGNTGELFF.

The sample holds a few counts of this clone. CDR3 sequence reads: CASSLGHSTDTQYF. For the CDR3, the DNA is TGTGCCAGCAGCTTGGGGCATAGCACAGATACGCAGTATTTT. The genes are TRBV5-4 and TRBJ2-3; no clear D gene. The CDR3 extends over 14 amino acids. The V end lost 0 bases, the J end lost 0 bases, and 5 bases lay between the germline ends. Per the germline V gene, CDR1 is SGHNT and CDR2 is YYREEE (reference sequence).

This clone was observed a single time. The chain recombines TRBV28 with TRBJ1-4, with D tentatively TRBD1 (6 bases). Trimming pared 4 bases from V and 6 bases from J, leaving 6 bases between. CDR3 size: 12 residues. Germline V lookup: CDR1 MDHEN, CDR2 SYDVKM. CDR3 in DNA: TGTGCCAGCAGTTGGACAGATGAAAAACTGTTTTTT. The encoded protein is CASSWTDEKLFF.

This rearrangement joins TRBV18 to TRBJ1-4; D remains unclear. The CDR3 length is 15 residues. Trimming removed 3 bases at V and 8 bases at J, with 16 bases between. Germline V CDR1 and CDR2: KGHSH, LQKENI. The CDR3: CASSPSWTEVEKLFF. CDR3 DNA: TGTGCCAGCTCACCGTCCTGGACTGAAGTGGAAAAACTGTTTTTT.

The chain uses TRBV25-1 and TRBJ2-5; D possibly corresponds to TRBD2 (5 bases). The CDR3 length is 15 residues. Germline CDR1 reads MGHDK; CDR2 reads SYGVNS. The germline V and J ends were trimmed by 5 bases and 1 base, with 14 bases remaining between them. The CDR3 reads CASSTSNIPQETQYF. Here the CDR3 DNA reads TGTGCCAGCAGTACTAGTAATATCCCCCAAGAGACCCAGTACTTC.

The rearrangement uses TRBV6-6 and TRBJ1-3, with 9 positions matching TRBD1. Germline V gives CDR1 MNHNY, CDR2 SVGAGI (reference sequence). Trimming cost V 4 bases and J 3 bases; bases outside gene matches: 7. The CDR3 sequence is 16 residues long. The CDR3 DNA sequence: TGTGCCAGCAGTTCGACTACAGGGGGCGGTGGAAACACCATATATTTT. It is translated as CASSSTTGGGGNTIYF.